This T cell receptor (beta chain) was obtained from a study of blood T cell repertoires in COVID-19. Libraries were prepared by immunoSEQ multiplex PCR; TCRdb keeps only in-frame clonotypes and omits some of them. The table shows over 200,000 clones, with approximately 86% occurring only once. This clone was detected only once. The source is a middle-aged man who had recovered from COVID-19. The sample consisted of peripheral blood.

The CDR3 sequence is CASRGEGANEQFF. The CDR3 DNA reads TGTGCCAGCCGTGGCGAGGGTGCAAATGAGCAGTTCTTC. The J gene is TRBJ2-1, the V gene TRBV9; perhaps TRBD2 as D (5 bases). Between the trimmed V and J ends, which lost 7 bases and 7 bases, there was a span of 15 bases. Germline CDR1 is SGDLS and CDR2 is YYNGEE. The CDR3 consists of 13 residues.